This passage covers 11 T cell receptor beta chains from one sample sequenced in a study of blood T cell repertoires in COVID-19. Libraries were prepared by immunoSEQ multiplex PCR; TCRdb keeps only in-frame clonotypes and omits some of them. The table shows roughly 230,000 clones, with over 75% occurring only once. The source material was PBMCs or T cells enriched from blood (not recorded which). The receptors derive from a woman aged 60 to 75 who had recovered from COVID-19.

This CDR3 reads CASSRGQAKLSNQPQHF. CDR3 DNA: TGTGCCAGCAGCAGGGGACAGGCCAAACTTAGCAATCAGCCCCAGCATTTT. The chain couples TRBV21-1 to TRBJ1-5; TRBD1, the D gene given by the table, was not confirmed from the DNA. TRBV21-1 is termed a pseudogene. The CDR3 consists of 17 residues.

The CDR3, as DNA: TGTGCCAGCAGCAAACCCGGGCCACTCCTTAGCGGGAGCATCTACGAGCAGTACTTC. Encoded protein: CASSKPGPLLSGSIYEQYF. V usage is TRBV21-1 and J usage is TRBJ2-7; TRBD2 is taken as the D call from the table, unchecked against the DNA. TRBV21-1 is annotated as a pseudogene. The CDR3 consists of 19 residues.

This rearrangement joins TRBV11-2 to TRBJ1-2; a weak D match, TRBD1 (5 bases). V was cut by 5 bases and J by 7 bases, with 8 bases left in between. Germline V gives CDR1 SGHAT, CDR2 FQNNGV. The CDR3 runs 11 residues. The CDR3 is CASSGALGYTF. As DNA, the CDR3 is TGTGCCAGCAGCGGGGCTCTTGGCTACACCTTC.

This chain links TRBV6-4 with TRBJ1-2, with 10 bases aligning to TRBD1. Per the germline V gene, CDR1 is MRHNA and CDR2 is SNTAGT. V lost 2 bases, J lost 6 bases, and 6 bases stayed unmatched. The CDR3 is 15 residues long. CDR3 in DNA: TGTGCCAGCAGTGACCGTCCCGGGACAGGGGATGGCTACACCTTC. This gives the protein CASSDRPGTGDGYTF.

J is TRBJ2-6 and V is TRBV9; D remains unclear. The V and J ends lost 0 bases and 2 bases respectively, with 6 bases between them. The CDR3 loop spans 15 amino acids. Germline CDR1 reads SGDLS; CDR2 reads YYNGEE. The CDR3 nucleotides are TGTGCCAGCAGCGTAGGACAAACTGGGGCCAACGTCCTGACTTTC. Protein sequence: CASSVGQTGANVLTF.

The rearrangement uses TRBV12-5 and TRBJ1-1; D not resolved. V lost 5 bases and J 5 bases, leaving 6 bases between the germline ends. Germline lookup yields CDR1 LGHNT and CDR2 FRNRAP. The CDR3 is made up of 11 amino acids. The CDR3 is CASGAGTEAFF. The CDR3 nucleotides are TGTGCTAGTGGTGCCGGGACTGAAGCTTTCTTT.

Comment on this clone: Other nucleotide sequences in the sample specify the same CDR3. V gene TRBV7-9 combines with J gene TRBJ1-1; D is unclear. V was shortened by 6 bases and J by 1 base, with 12 bases between the two germline ends. The CDR3 length is 14 residues. From germline, CDR1 is SEHNR and CDR2 FQNEAQ (reference sequence). This CDR3 reads CASSLKGANTEAFF. The CDR3 DNA follows: TGTGCCAGCAGTCTTAAAGGAGCGAACACTGAAGCTTTCTTT. The whole variable domain, filled in from reference TRBV7-9 and TRBJ1-1, reads DTGVSQNPRHKITKRGQNVTFRCDPISEHNRLYWYRQTLGQGPEFLTYFQNEAQLEKSRLLSDRFSAERPKGSFSTLEIQRTEQGDSAMYLCASSLKGANTEAFFGQGTRLTVV.

The J gene is TRBJ1-4, the V gene TRBV18; D may be TRBD1 (5 bases). CDR3 length: 13 residues. The ends were cut back, 2 bases at V and 13 bases at J, with 14 bases in the middle. The germline gives CDR1 KGHSH, CDR2 LQKENI. CDR3 sequence (DNA): TGTGCCAGCTCACCAACAGAAAAAGGGGCACTGTTTTTT. Translated: CASSPTEKGALFF.

V usage is TRBV7-6 and J usage is TRBJ2-3; D possibly corresponds to TRBD1 (6 bases). CDR3 size: 16 residues. Trimming cost V 4 bases and J 1 base, with 15 bases left between them. Germline values: CDR1 SGHVS, CDR2 FNYEAQ. The CDR3 reads CASSYTGSGRTDTQYF. Written as DNA, the CDR3 is TGTGCCAGCAGCTACACAGGGTCAGGGCGCACAGATACGCAGTATTTT.

The chain uses TRBV19 and TRBJ1-2; D perhaps matches TRBD1 (6 bases). Trimming took off 5 bases at V and 4 bases at J, with 14 bases between the two ends. The CDR3 runs 14 residues. Germline lookup yields CDR1 LNHDA and CDR2 SQIVND (reference sequence). The CDR3 region is CASSPDRIIYGYTF. DNA of the CDR3: TGTGCCAGTAGTCCTGACAGGATTATCTATGGCTACACCTTC.

V and J are TRBV6-5 and TRBJ2-1, with 12 nucleotides matching TRBD2. Germline V gene data show CDR1 as MNHEY and CDR2 as SVGAGI. The CDR3 sequence is 15 residues long. Germline trimming cut 7 bases from V and 9 bases from J; bases unmatched to any gene: 10. The CDR3 loop reads CASTSTSGSLREQFF. The CDR3 region has the DNA TGTGCCAGCACCTCGACTAGCGGGAGTCTCCGTGAGCAGTTCTTC.